Following are 6 T cell receptor beta chains from one sample sequenced in a study of early T cells in non-severe SARS-CoV-2 infection. TCRdb recomputed calls from the 5' RACE reads with MiXCR, one row per CDR3 protein. Of more than 65,000 distinct CDR3 sequences listed, over 10% are singletons. The sample was whole blood, taken at baseline. The source is an adult who was a healthcare worker with PCR-confirmed SARS-CoV-2 infection or an uninfected control (not recorded which).

The sample holds a few counts of this clonotype. The chain carries TRBV7-9 and TRBJ2-4; 7 nucleotides line up with TRBD1. The CDR3 sequence is 18 residues long. The ends lost 5 bases at V and 9 bases at J; junction bases unmatched: 22. CDR1 is SEHNR and CDR2 is FQNEAQ in the germline V gene (reference sequence). The CDR3 region is CASSPPPDRNGGLGIQYF. DNA of the CDR3: TGTGCCAGCAGCCCACCCCCGGACAGGAACGGCGGGCTAGGCATTCAGTACTTC.

This clonotype was seen at least ten times. The rearrangement links TRBV15 to TRBJ2-1; no definite D call. Germline V gene sequence: CDR1 LNHNV, CDR2 YYDKDF (reference sequence). V lost 4 bases, J lost 4 bases, and 14 bases lay in between. The CDR3 totals 15 residues. The CDR3 DNA follows: TGTGCCACCAGCAACCCAGGAAGGGTGTACAATGAGCAGTTCTTC. Amino acid sequence: CATSNPGRVYNEQFF.

The chain employs TRBV4-2 and TRBJ2-1; D not certain. With 0 bases removed from V and 6 bases from J, the gap between germline ends came to 21 bases. The germline CDR1 and CDR2 sequences are LGHNA and YNFKEQ. The CDR3 loop spans 18 amino acids. CDR3: CASSQDRARMSGCNEQFF. CDR3 sequence (DNA): TGTGCCAGCAGCCAAGATCGAGCAAGGATGTCGGGTTGCAATGAGCAGTTCTTC.

This clonotype has at least ten counts. The genes are TRBV29-1 and TRBJ2-5, with TRBD1 matching over 8 bases. The trim removed 5 bases at V and 3 bases at J, leaving 8 bases unmatched. From germline, CDR1 is SQVTM and CDR2 ANQGSEA. The CDR3 consists of 14 residues. CDR3 sequence (DNA): TGCAGCGTTCCCACTCCGGGACAGGAAGAGACCCAGTACTTC. As protein: CSVPTPGQEETQYF.

In its sample, this clonotype was seen a few times. This chain joins TRBV28 and TRBJ2-7; 8 bases line up with TRBD2. Germline lookup yields CDR1 MDHEN and CDR2 SYDVKM. Unmatched junction bases numbered 4, after V lost 3 bases and J lost 3 bases. The CDR3 runs to 14 residues. The DNA of the CDR3 is TGTGCCAGCAGTTTGCGGGGGGCCCTCTACGAGCAGTACTTC. Amino acid sequence: CASSLRGALYEQYF.

This clonotype came up a few times. The V gene is TRBV18, the J gene TRBJ1-2; possibly TRBD1 for D (6 bases). This CDR3 has 14 residues. CDR1 and CDR2 from the germline V gene are KGHSH and LQKENI. The V end lost 3 bases, the J end lost 7 bases, and 15 bases lay between the germline ends. CDR3: CASSPEAQGPGYTF. The CDR3 bases are TGTGCCAGCTCACCGGAGGCGCAGGGGCCTGGCTACACCTTC.